The 2 T cell receptor beta chains below were found in one sample sequenced in a study of OX40 agonist ivuxolimab in advanced cancers. Profiled with immunoSEQ multiplex PCR; TCRdb holds only in-frame clones, not every one. In the table there are about 41,000 clones, about 83% of which are singletons. Specimen: CD4+ or CD8+ T cells sorted from blood, collected in a trial of the OX40 agonist ivuxolimab. The receptors originated from an adult with an advanced solid tumor such as melanoma, head and neck, liver or kidney cancer.

J is TRBJ1-5 and V is TRBV6-4; 8 bases agree with TRBD1. The CDR3 consists of 14 residues. Germline V lookup: CDR1 MRHNA, CDR2 SNTAGT. V lost 10 bases to trimming and J lost 6 bases; unmatched junction nucleotides: 11. The CDR3 protein is CAIAGQGAGQPQHF. In DNA form, the CDR3 reads TGTGCCATCGCGGGGCAGGGGGCTGGTCAGCCCCAGCATTTT.

V gene TRBV30 combines with J gene TRBJ1-4, with 7 bases matching TRBD1. The V segment lost 8 bases and the J segment 2 bases; nucleotides outside the gene matches: 8. The CDR3 sequence is 14 residues long. Germline CDR1 reads GTSNPN; CDR2 reads SVGIG (reference sequence). The CDR3 DNA sequence: TGTGCCACAGGGGACGAGGTGACTAATGAAAAACTGTTTTTT. Protein product: CATGDEVTNEKLFF. The variable domain in full, with the rest retrieved from reference TRBV30 and TRBJ1-4, is SQTIHQWPATLVQPVGSPLSLECTVEGTSNPNLYWYRQAAGRGLQLLFYSVGIGQISSEVPQNLSASRPQDRQFILSSKKLLLSDSGFYLCATGDEVTNEKLFFGSGTQLSVL.